This TCR beta chain was obtained from a study of human T cells and chemical hapten exposure (dated by TCRdb to the early 2020s). At the level of the whole study: For sensitization, 2% DPC in acetone was applied to a roughly 2 cm by roughly 2 cm area of upper inner arm skin. Weekly therapeutic DPC doses were additionally applied to the scalp of patients throughout the approximately 25-week study period. Patch testing was done on the upper back using Finn chambers containing 0.01% DPC, and results were scored after 6 days according to International Contact Dermatitis Research Group standards. Most of the patients in the cohort were female, and the cohort covered alopecia areata with under or over 50% scalp involvement, alopecia totalis and alopecia universalis. The libraries were sequenced as a pool, and the TCR yield per sample differed mostly because of small variations in library volumes within the pool. Peripheral blood TCR repertoire changes were tracked in vivo in alopecia patients during primary and secondary sensitization to the hapten diphenylcyclopropenone (DPC). Blood was sampled from patients pre-sensitization (week 0) and at 2, 6 and about 24 weeks after DPC sensitization. Approximately 28 alopecia patients gave blood for TCR sequencing at one to four time points (pre-sensitization, 2, 6 and 24 weeks). Here is what the overall study found, with its caveats: Alopecia, a presumed autoimmune disease, was present in all patients, so the immune response of the patients might differ from that of healthy individuals. DPC sensitization did not change the number of TCRs with a frequency above 1 in 1000, and there was no evidence of changes in global repertoire structure. After repeated subsampling, changes were observed in the strength of the expansion versus patch-test correlation and in the threshold at which the correlation became significant. Expanded TCRs formed significantly more large CDR3 similarity clusters than pre-sensitization or healthy control sets, consistent with antigen-driven responses. A positive correlation was found between the number of PT1 expanded TCRs and patch test score, with significance reached at thresholds 8, 16 and 32 but not 4.

Receptor libraries were prepared by RACE. Sequencing took place on a NextSeq 500. During library preparation, unique molecular identifiers were attached to individual cDNA molecules so that TCRs could be counted quantitatively and reproducibly. For every blood RNA sample, sequencing covered both the TCR alpha and TCR beta chains. The paper's data handling went like this. A median of about 100,000 TCRs per sample was observed, with a range of about 23,224 to 690,600. V, J and CDR3 annotation of the TCR reads was carried out using the Decombinator software suite. For PS versus PT1 abundance plots, all samples were subsampled to the same number of TCRs (28,000). Expanded TCRs were defined as absent before sensitization and observed at least eight times at the 2-week time point. The public reads were reprocessed in TCRdb via fastp at Q25 and MiXCR, keeping in-frame beta chains. Every entry covers one CDR3 protein and lists the most common genes and DNA from its rows. The V and J calls, along with clone size, are taken from TCRdb and not from the paper's own processing. The table for this sample lists around 360,000 distinct CDR3 sequences; nearly 6.5% of them were counted only once. Around 5.8% of the sample is held by the ten biggest clonotypes.

Unmatched junction bases come to 8, with V trimmed by 5 bases and J by 2 bases. Reading from cysteine to phenylalanine, the CDR3 counts 15 amino acids. Only CDR3 DNA remains: 45 bases, in frame from the first base. CDR1 is given as DFQATT and CDR2 as SNEGSKA, both from the germline V gene (reference sequence). The time point label, as the study defines it: patch test 2, 6 weeks after DPC sensitization. Sample treatment or condition, as interpreted from the label and publication: therapeutic diphenylcyclopropenone sensitization with weekly scalp DPC. Blood at each patch-test visit was drawn before the patch test was applied. Patients were considered eligible if aged 18 to 70, diagnosed with alopecia and deemed suitable for DPC therapy, and patients were excluded if pregnant. Total RNA was extracted from unfractionated whole blood that had been collected in Tempus Blood RNA tubes. This clonotype was detected many times. It has no known antigen specificity. No base quality information exists; no much larger clone differs at one position.

The starting material was whole blood, obtained in connection with sensitization to the hapten diphenylcyclopropenone (DPC). This sequence originates from a woman aged 18-35 years with alopecia areata. Some clones in this sample may be carry-over from other donors' samples. The sequence links TRBV20-1 to TRBJ2-3, and 9 junctional nucleotides match TRBD1. The bases read TGCAGTGCTGGCGGACAGGGGAGGGACACAGATACGCAGTATTTT. Protein translation: CSAGGQGRDTDTQYF.